Listed here is a single TCR beta chain. As handled by the study authors: From reference gene primer amplification, estimates of nucleated cell counts were derived. The method was immunoSEQ multiplex PCR; TCRdb's version includes in-frame clones alone and lacks a portion of them. V and J calls plus clone size are reproduced from that table; the DNA served to infer D and trimming. The sample carries about 110,000 clones, about nine tenths recorded once. This sample stems from a study of blood T cell repertoires in COVID-19. The overall study: COVID-19 samples collected from the United States, Italy and Spain covered acute and convalescent phases. PBMCs, B-cell-depleted T cells, or T cells were the source of the cDNA or gDNA that made up the material.

The germline V gene encodes CDR1 SNHLY and CDR2 FYNNEI. V was trimmed by 3 bases and J by 4 bases, leaving 15 bases between them. This CDR3 contains 15 residues. What was sequenced was peripheral blood. The sequence came from a human donor in a cohort sampled during active COVID-19. This sequence joins TRBV2 and TRBJ1-1; D gene unclear. The CDR3 loop reads CASSEGPPGGTEAFF. The CDR3 DNA is TGTGCCAGCAGTGAGGGCCCCCCTGGTGGCACTGAAGCTTTCTTT.